The present TCR beta chain was sequenced within a study of blood T cell repertoires in COVID-19. Germline values: CDR1 MRHNA, CDR2 SNTAGT. Trimming cost V 10 bases and J 7 bases, with 19 bases left between them. The CDR3 totals 13 residues. TCRdb's table, derived via immunoSEQ multiplex PCR, lists solely in-frame clones and lacks some. The table lists 400,000 to 550,000 clones, roughly 89% of them singletons. The TCR sequence derives from a woman aged 25 to 39 with acute or convalescent COVID-19. Sequencing used peripheral blood. J is TRBJ1-2 and V is TRBV6-4; the D gene is possibly TRBD1 (5 bases). The CDR3 DNA follows: TGTGCCACCCACAAGGGGCGGACGAGTGGCTACACCTTC. It encodes CATHKGRTSGYTF.